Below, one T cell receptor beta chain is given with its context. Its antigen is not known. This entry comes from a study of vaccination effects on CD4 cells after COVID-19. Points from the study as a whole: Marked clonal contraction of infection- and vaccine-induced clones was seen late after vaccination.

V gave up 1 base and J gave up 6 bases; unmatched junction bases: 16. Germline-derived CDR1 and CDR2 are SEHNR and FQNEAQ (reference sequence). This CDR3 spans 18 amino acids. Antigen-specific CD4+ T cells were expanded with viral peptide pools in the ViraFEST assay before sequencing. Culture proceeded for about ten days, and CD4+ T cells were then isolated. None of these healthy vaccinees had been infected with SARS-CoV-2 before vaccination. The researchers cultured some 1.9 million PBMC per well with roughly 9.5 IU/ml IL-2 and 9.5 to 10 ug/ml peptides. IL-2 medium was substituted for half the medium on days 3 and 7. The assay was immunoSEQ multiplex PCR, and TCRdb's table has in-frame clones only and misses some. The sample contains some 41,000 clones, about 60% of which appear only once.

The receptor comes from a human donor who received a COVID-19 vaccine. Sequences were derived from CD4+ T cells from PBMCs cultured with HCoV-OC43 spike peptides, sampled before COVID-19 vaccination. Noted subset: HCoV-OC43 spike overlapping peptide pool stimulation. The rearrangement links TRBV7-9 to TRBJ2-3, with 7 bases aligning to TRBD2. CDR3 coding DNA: TGTGCCAGCAGCTTAGGGGCGGGAGTAATCCTCTTAGCGGATACGCAGTATTTT. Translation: CASSLGAGVILLADTQYF.